Each of the 10 T cell receptor beta chains below was sequenced from the same sample in a study of STAT5B mutations in CD4+ large granular lymphocyte leukemia (dated 2022 in TCRdb). The library was produced with the immunoSEQ multiplex PCR assay. TCRdb carries this immuneACCESS record with in-frame sequences only. Its versions omit some clonotypes, under half of them owing to an unresolved V gene in the studies checked, with the rest unexplained. In this sample the table shows fewer than 25,000 clones, approximately 84% of which occur a single time. The ten largest clones add up to under 15% of the sample. The source material was CD4+ T cells from blood buffy coats. Every receptor here comes from a human donor in good health.

This clone was picked up one time. The chain employs TRBV6-1 and TRBJ1-1, with TRBD1 matching 7 bases. V shed 5 bases, J shed 8 bases, and the junction held 11 bases outside the gene matches. The CDR3 consists of 14 residues. Looked up from germline, CDR1 is MNHNS and CDR2 is SASEGT. Here the CDR3 reads CASSQGFRGAEAFF. The CDR3 DNA is TGTGCCAGCAGTCAGGGCTTCAGGGGGGCCGAAGCTTTCTTT.

This clone was counted once. The V and J genes are TRBV2 and TRBJ2-6, with no clear D. The germline V gene has CDR1 SNHLY and CDR2 FYNNEI. Trimming shortened V by 7 bases and J by 0 bases, and 10 bases separated the two germline ends. This CDR3 is built from 15 residues. CDR3 region: CASTRISSGANVLTF. The CDR3 nucleotides read TGTGCCAGCACGAGAATAAGCTCTGGGGCCAACGTCCTGACTTTC. Variable domain in full (rest from reference TRBV2 and TRBJ2-6): EPEVTQTPSHQVTQMGQEVILRCVPISNHLYFYWYRQILGQKVEFLVSFYNNEISEKSEIFDDQFSVERPDGSNFTLKIRSTKLEDSAMYFCASTRISSGANVLTFGAGSRLTVL.

The chain recombines TRBV4-1 with TRBJ2-1; 9 bases agree with TRBD2. Trimming took 2 bases from V and 4 from J; bases not matched to a gene: 6. This CDR3 region has 16 residues. The V gene's germline CDR1 is MGHRA and CDR2 YSYEKL. CDR3 sequence: CASSQSGTSLYNEQFF. The CDR3 DNA sequence: TGCGCCAGCAGCCAATCCGGGACTAGCCTTTACAATGAGCAGTTCTTC.

The gene calls are TRBV13 and TRBJ2-1, with D possibly being TRBD2 (5 bases). Germline V lookup: CDR1 PRHDT, CDR2 FYEKMQ (reference sequence). The CDR3 runs to 15 residues. The V end lost 0 bases, the J end lost 7 bases, and 13 bases lay between the germline ends. CDR3 DNA: TGTGCCAGCAGCTTAGGCGGGAAGCGCCAGAATGAGCAGTTCTTC. Protein sequence: CASSLGGKRQNEQFF.

V usage is TRBV10-3 and J usage is TRBJ1-3; no clear D gene. The germline CDR1 and CDR2 sequences are ENHRY and SYGVKD. V lost 6 bases to trimming and J lost 4 bases, with 10 bases between them. The CDR3 is 13 amino acids. CDR3 region: CAIRTTGGNTIYF. DNA for the CDR3: TGTGCCATCAGGACAACTGGAGGAAACACCATATATTTT.

The chain employs TRBV27 and TRBJ1-1, with D maybe TRBD1 (5 bases). Trimming pared 6 bases from V and 0 bases from J, leaving 17 bases between. The CDR3 is 16 amino acids. Germline V gene lookup returns CDR1 MNHEY and CDR2 SMNVEV (reference sequence). The DNA for the CDR3 is TGTGCCAGCAGACTGGATTGGGGGTCGATGAACACTGAAGCTTTCTTT. This gives the protein CASRLDWGSMNTEAFF.

J is TRBJ2-1 and V is TRBV6-5; D unresolved. This CDR3 spans 10 amino acids. CDR1 is MNHEY and CDR2 is SVGAGI in the germline V gene. V gave up 6 bases and J gave up 9 bases, with 6 bases separating them. In DNA, the CDR3 is TGTGCCAGCAGGGATAGTGAGCAGTTCTTC. Its protein is CASRDSEQFF.

A few counts support this clone. For the CDR3, the DNA is TGTGCCTGGGCAGGGAGGACTGAAGCTTTCTTT. Translating it yields CAWAGRTEAFF. This chain uses TRBV30 with TRBJ1-1; D may be TRBD1 (5 bases). Trimming stripped 5 bases from V and 5 bases from J, with 9 bases between. This CDR3 spans 11 amino acids. From germline, CDR1 is GTSNPN and CDR2 SVGIG (reference sequence).

The chain has TRBV2 and TRBJ1-5; 9 bases align to TRBD1. The germline V gene has CDR1 SNHLY and CDR2 FYNNEI. V trimming: 5 bases; J trimming: 3 bases; junction bases outside the gene matches: 17. CDR3 length: 19 amino acids. The CDR3 DNA follows: TGTGCCAGCAGTCTCACCGGGACAGGGAGGGATGATATCAATCAGCCCCAGCATTTT. This gives the protein CASSLTGTGRDDINQPQHF.

The chain links TRBV29-1 to TRBJ1-4; D possibly corresponds to TRBD1 (5 bases). V was trimmed by 6 bases and J by 8 bases, leaving 19 bases between them. Germline V lookup: CDR1 SQVTM, CDR2 ANQGSEA. There are 14 residues in the CDR3. The CDR3 DNA is TGCAGCGTCAAACGGGATCTGGGGGGGGAAAAACTGTTTTTT. Its translation: CSVKRDLGGEKLFF.